These T cell receptor beta chains were read from a single sample in a study of blood T cell repertoires in COVID-19. Sequenced by immunoSEQ multiplex PCR; TCRdb stores in-frame clones only, minus some. The sample has more than 45,000 clones, around 87% seen once. Sequencing was performed on peripheral blood. These receptors originate from a human donor with active COVID-19. The donor label of this sample is uncertain. The CDR3 runs from the conserved cysteine through the conserved F or W. A D gene is named only where the DNA matches it firmly. The size of a clone is reported for some rows only, either as once, few or many, or as a class for expanded clones.

j_gene,v_gene,abundance,len,d_gene,CDR3nt,CDR3aa
TRBJ2-4,TRBV5-6,-,13,-,TGTGCCAGCAGCTCCCTGGGGCCAAACATTCAGTACTTC,CASSSLGPNIQYF
TRBJ2-5,TRBV24-1,once,14,-,TGTGCCACCAGGCCGGACTCAACCACCGAGACCCAGTACTTC,CATRPDSTTETQYF
TRBJ2-3,TRBV9,once,15,TRBD2,TGTGCCAGCAGCCCCCGGGTAGCGGGAGCTGATACGCAGTATTTT,CASSPRVAGADTQYF
TRBJ2-1,TRBV29-1,few,14,TRBD1,TGCAGCGTTACCCGGGACAGGGGCTACAATGAGCAGTTCTTC,CSVTRDRGYNEQFF
TRBJ2-6,TRBV4-3,-,16,-,TGCGCCAGCAGCCAAGACGTAAACTCTGGGGCCAACGTCCTGACTTTC,CASSQDVNSGANVLTF
TRBJ1-1,TRBV7-9,-,15,-,TGTGCCAGCAGCCGGGATTTGGGTATGAACACTGAAGCTTTCTTT,CASSRDLGMNTEAFF
TRBJ2-3,TRBV9,-,17,TRBD2,TGTGCCAGCAGCACACTGGGACTAGCGGCTAGCACAGATACGCAGTATTTT,CASSTLGLAASTDTQYF
TRBJ1-5,TRBV12-3/TRBV12-4,-,13,-,TGTGCCAGCAGTTTTTCGGGGAATCAGCCCCAGCATTTT,CASSFSGNQPQHF
TRBJ1-1,TRBV28,-,13,-,TGTGCCAGCACCCAACCGGGCCGCCGGGATGCTTTCTTT,CASTQPGRRDAFF
TRBJ1-1,TRBV6-5,-,15,-,TGTGCCAGCAACGTAGGACATGCAATGAACACTGAAGCTTTCTTT,CASNVGHAMNTEAFF
TRBJ2-2,TRBV5-1,-,15,-,TGCGCCAGCAGCTTGGTCCAGACGAACACCGGGGAGCTGTTTTTT,CASSLVQTNTGELFF
TRBJ2-6,TRBV5-1,-,15,-,TGCGCCAGCAGCCCGGTTATCTCTGGGGCCAACGTCCTGACTTTC,CASSPVISGANVLTF
TRBJ1-3,TRBV28,-,16,-,TGTGCCAGCAGTCCCTCCGGGCTACAAGGGGGACACACCATATATTTT,CASSPSGLQGGHTIYF
TRBJ1-4,TRBV7-2,-,15,-,TGTGCCAGCAGCCGGAAGGGGGCAACTAATGAAAAACTGTTTTTT,CASSRKGATNEKLFF
TRBJ2-7,TRBV28,-,15,TRBD2,TGTGCCAGCCAGGTTGGGACTAGCGGGAGGGACGAGCAGTACTTC,CASQVGTSGRDEQYF
TRBJ2-7,TRBV9,-,14,-,TGTGCCAGCAGCGTAGCTACTGCAAACTACGAGCAGTACTTC,CASSVATANYEQYF
TRBJ1-4,TRBV5-5,few,14,-,TGTGCCAGCAGCCTGGTGAGCCGTAATGAAAAACTGTTTTTT,CASSLVSRNEKLFF
TRBJ2-1,TRBV27,-,15,TRBD2,TGTGCCAGCAGTTCAGCGGGAGGGGGTTTCAATGAGCAGTTCTTC,CASSSAGGGFNEQFF
TRBJ1-5,TRBV27,-,16,TRBD1,TGTGCCAGCAGGGCGACAGGGGGCAGTTTTGGTCAGCCCCAGCATTTT,CASRATGGSFGQPQHF
TRBJ1-1,TRBV5-1,-,14,-,TGCGCCAGCAGCCCGGATGCGGGGAACACTGAAGCTTTCTTT,CASSPDAGNTEAFF
TRBJ2-7,TRBV27,-,15,TRBD1,TGTGCCAGCAGTCCATCCGGGACAGGGGGAGGCGAGCAGTACTTC,CASSPSGTGGGEQYF
TRBJ1-5,TRBV21-1,-,16,-,TGTGCCAGCACTGGGGGGGACAGGGGCGGCGATCAGCCCCAGCATTTT,CASTGGDRGGDQPQHF
TRBJ1-3,TRBV9,-,16,TRBD1,TGTGCCAGCAGCGCTTTAGACAGGGGCGCCGGAAACACCATATATTTT,CASSALDRGAGNTIYF
TRBJ2-1,TRBV7-2,-,15,-,TGTGCCAGCAGCTTGGCCGGGACTGTTTACAATGAGCAGTTCTTC,CASSLAGTVYNEQFF
TRBJ1-1,TRBV18,-,14,-,TGTGCCAGCTCACCAGGGTCAGGGAACGGCGGAGCTTTCTTT,CASSPGSGNGGAFF
TRBJ1-2,TRBV25-1,-,16,TRBD1,TGTGCCAGCAGTGAATATATGACAGGGGGCGTTTATGGCTACACCTTC,CASSEYMTGGVYGYTF
TRBJ2-7,TRBV3-1/TRBV3-2,-,13,-,TGTGCCAGCAGCCTCACCGGCGGCTACGAGCAGTACTTC,CASSLTGGYEQYF
TRBJ2-1,TRBV10-3,once,14,TRBD2,TGTGCCATCCGTGGGACTAGCGGGAGTAATGAGCAGTTCTTC,CAIRGTSGSNEQFF
TRBJ2-1,TRBV11-2,-,16,TRBD2,TGTGCCGGACGGGCGGGGGATGCCATATCCGACGGGGAGCAGTTCTTC,CAGRAGDAISDGEQFF
TRBJ2-5,TRBV9,-,16,TRBD2,TGTGCCAGCAGCCCCCTCCCAGCGGGGCCAAAAGAGACCCAGTACTTC,CASSPLPAGPKETQYF
TRBJ2-5,TRBV7-2,few,14,TRBD2,TGTGCCAGCAGGGCCGGGACTAGCGCGGAGACCCAGTACTTC,CASRAGTSAETQYF
TRBJ1-1,TRBV5-1,-,14,-,TGCGCCAGCAGCTTGGGGGTGAGCGGCACTGAAGCTTTCTTT,CASSLGVSGTEAFF
TRBJ1-2,TRBV5-8,-,13,TRBD1,TGTGCCAGCAGCCGGGACAGAGTCTATGGCTACACCTTC,CASSRDRVYGYTF
TRBJ2-1,TRBV19,-,15,TRBD2,TGTGCCAGTAGTAAGCGGACTAGTATTGTTAGTGAGCAGTTCTTC,CASSKRTSIVSEQFF
TRBJ2-3,TRBV7-7,once,15,TRBD1,TGTGCTAGCAGCTTGTTAGGGACAGGAACAGATACGCAGTATTTT,CASSLLGTGTDTQYF
TRBJ2-2,TRBV7-2,-,14,TRBD2,TGTGCCAGCAGCTCTTTAGCGGGTGCGGGGGAGCTGTTTTTT,CASSSLAGAGELFF
TRBJ2-1,TRBV7-9,-,14,-,TGTGCCAGCATTCGAGAACTAGATTCCAATGAGCAGTTCTTC,CASIRELDSNEQFF
TRBJ2-1,TRBV7-3,-,14,-,TGTGCCAGCAGCTCTGGGGGGACAGTAAATGAGCAGTTCTTC,CASSSGGTVNEQFF
TRBJ2-7,TRBV5-5,-,13,-,TGTGCCAGCCGTGCACTCGACTCCTACGAGCAGTACTTC,CASRALDSYEQYF
TRBJ1-5,TRBV28,-,12,-,TGTGCCAGCAGTTTGAGCCTCCAGCCCCAGCATTTT,CASSLSLQPQHF
TRBJ1-1,TRBV29-1,-,15,-,TGCAGCGCCCCGACCGCCGGAGGGTCCTTCACTGAAGCTTTCTTT,CSAPTAGGSFTEAFF
TRBJ2-5,TRBV3-1/TRBV3-2,-,15,-,TGTGCCAGCAGCTCCCGAGGGGGTACTCAAGAGACCCAGTACTTC,CASSSRGGTQETQYF
TRBJ1-3,TRBV30,-,19,-,TGTGCCTGGAGTGTAACGGGCAGGGATACTCTTTTTTCTGGAAACACCATATATTTT,CAWSVTGRDTLFSGNTIYF
TRBJ1-1,TRBV5-6,-,13,-,TGTGCCAGCAGCTTAAGGGACTCCCTGGCGGCTTTCTTT,CASSLRDSLAAFF
TRBJ2-3,TRBV5-8,-,17,TRBD2,TGTGCCAGCAGCCGTGGGACTAGCGGGCGGGGTACAGATACGCAGTATTTT,CASSRGTSGRGTDTQYF
TRBJ2-6,TRBV18,once,14,-,TGTGCCAGCTCACTCCTCTCTGGGGCCAACGTCCTGACTTTC,CASSLLSGANVLTF
TRBJ2-2,TRBV15,-,16,TRBD2,TGTGCCACCAGTGGAGCGGGGGGCTCGAACACCGGGGAGCTGTTTTTT,CATSGAGGSNTGELFF
TRBJ2-2,TRBV7-9,-,16,TRBD1,TGTGCCAGCAGAAAATCACCGGGACAGGGGGCCGGGGAGCTGTTTTTT,CASRKSPGQGAGELFF
TRBJ1-5,TRBV2,-,15,-,TGTGCCAGCACCAAGGACACCCCAAGCAATCAGCCCCAGCATTTT,CASTKDTPSNQPQHF
TRBJ1-1,TRBV9,-,13,-,TGTGCCAGCAGCTTCGGACATAACACTGAAGCTTTCTTT,CASSFGHNTEAFF
TRBJ1-2,TRBV4-1,once,15,-,TGCGCCAGCAGCCAAGGCAATACAGCTAACTATGGCTACACCTTC,CASSQGNTANYGYTF
TRBJ2-5,TRBV19,-,11,-,TGTGCCAGCCGCCTCGGGGAGACCCAGTACTTC,CASRLGETQYF
TRBJ2-7,TRBV5-6,-,16,TRBD2,TGTGCCAGCAGCTTATATGAAGTAGCGGGTAGGAACGAGCAGTACTTC,CASSLYEVAGRNEQYF
TRBJ1-5,TRBV19,few,14,TRBD1,TGTGCCAGTATACGGACAGGAAGCAATCAGCCCCAGCATTTT,CASIRTGSNQPQHF